Below, one TCR beta chain is given with its context. This sample is part of a study of blood T cell repertoires in COVID-19. J was trimmed by 13 bases and V by 5 bases; bases with no gene match: 13. The CDR3 runs to 14 residues. The germline V gene has CDR1 SGHTA and CDR2 FQGTGA. Original processing notes: Amplification of reference gene primers provided the estimated nucleated cell counts. TCRdb keeps only in-frame clones here, not all; method: immunoSEQ multiplex PCR. V and J calls and clone size are those listed in that table; D and trimming were worked out from the DNA. Of about 200,000 clones in the sample, about 81% were seen once.

The sequence was collected from a woman aged 60-75 years with COVID-19, enrolled during active disease. The gene calls are TRBV7-3 and TRBJ2-2; 7 bases map to TRBD2. Source material: peripheral blood. The CDR3 reads CASSPAVLGRGLFF. DNA of the CDR3: TGTGCCAGCAGCCCTGCCGTGTTGGGGAGGGGGCTGTTTTTT.